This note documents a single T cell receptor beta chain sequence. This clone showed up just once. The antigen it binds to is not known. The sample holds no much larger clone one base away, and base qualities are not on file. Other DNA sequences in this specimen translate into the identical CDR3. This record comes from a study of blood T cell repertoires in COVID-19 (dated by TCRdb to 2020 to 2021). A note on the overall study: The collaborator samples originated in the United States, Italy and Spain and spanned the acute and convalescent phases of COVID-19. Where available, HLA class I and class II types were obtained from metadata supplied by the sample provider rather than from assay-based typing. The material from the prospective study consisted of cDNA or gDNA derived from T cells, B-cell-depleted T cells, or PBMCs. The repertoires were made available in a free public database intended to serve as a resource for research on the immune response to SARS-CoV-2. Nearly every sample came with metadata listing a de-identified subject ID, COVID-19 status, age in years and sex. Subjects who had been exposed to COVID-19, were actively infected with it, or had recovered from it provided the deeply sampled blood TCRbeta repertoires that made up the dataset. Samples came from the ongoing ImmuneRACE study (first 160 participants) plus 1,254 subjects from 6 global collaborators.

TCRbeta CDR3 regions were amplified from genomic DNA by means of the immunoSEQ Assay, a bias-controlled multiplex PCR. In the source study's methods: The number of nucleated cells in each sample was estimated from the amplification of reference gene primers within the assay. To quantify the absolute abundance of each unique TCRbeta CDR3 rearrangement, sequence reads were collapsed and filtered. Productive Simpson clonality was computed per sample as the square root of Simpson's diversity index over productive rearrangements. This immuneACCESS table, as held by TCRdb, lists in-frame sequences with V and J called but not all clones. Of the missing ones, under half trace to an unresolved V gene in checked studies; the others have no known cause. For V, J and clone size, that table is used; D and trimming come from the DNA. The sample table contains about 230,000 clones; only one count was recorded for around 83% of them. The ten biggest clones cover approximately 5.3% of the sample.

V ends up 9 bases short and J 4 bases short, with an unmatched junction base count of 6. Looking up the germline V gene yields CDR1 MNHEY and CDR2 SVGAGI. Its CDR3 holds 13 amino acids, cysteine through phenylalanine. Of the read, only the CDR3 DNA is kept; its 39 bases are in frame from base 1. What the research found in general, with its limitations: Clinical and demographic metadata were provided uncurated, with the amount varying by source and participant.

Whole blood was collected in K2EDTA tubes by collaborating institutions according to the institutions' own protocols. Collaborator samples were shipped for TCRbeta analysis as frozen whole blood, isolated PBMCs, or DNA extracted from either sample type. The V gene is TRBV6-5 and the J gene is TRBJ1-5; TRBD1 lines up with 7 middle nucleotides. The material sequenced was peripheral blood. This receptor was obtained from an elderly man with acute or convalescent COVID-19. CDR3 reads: CASKTGLNQPQHF. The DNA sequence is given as TGTGCCAGTAAGACAGGGTTGAATCAGCCCCAGCATTTT.